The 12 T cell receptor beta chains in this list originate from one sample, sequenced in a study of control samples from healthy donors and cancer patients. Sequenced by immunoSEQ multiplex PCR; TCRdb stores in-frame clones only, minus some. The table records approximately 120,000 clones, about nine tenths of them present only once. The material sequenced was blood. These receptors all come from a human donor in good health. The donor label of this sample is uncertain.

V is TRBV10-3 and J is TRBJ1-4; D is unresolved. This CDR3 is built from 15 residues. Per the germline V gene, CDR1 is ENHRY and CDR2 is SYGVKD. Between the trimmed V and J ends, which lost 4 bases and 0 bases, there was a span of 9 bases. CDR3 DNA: TGTGCCATCAGTGCAGACCGAGCAACTAATGAAAAACTGTTTTTT. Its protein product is CAISADRATNEKLFF.

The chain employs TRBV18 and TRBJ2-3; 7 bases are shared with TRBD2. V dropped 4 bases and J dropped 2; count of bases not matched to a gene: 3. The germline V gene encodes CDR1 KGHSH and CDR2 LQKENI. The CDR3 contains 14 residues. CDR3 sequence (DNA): TGTGCCAGCTCACGGGGGGGGACCACAGATACGCAGTATTTT. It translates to CASSRGGTTDTQYF.

CDR3 coding DNA: TGCAGCGTTGTTCGGGGGGGCAATGAGCAGTTCTTC. Its translation: CSVVRGGNEQFF. The chain carries TRBV29-1 and TRBJ2-1, with TRBD2 identical over 8 bases. The CDR3 contains 12 residues. The germline gives CDR1 SQVTM, CDR2 ANQGSEA. With 4 bases clipped from V and 6 bases from J, the junction kept 2 bases outside the gene matches.

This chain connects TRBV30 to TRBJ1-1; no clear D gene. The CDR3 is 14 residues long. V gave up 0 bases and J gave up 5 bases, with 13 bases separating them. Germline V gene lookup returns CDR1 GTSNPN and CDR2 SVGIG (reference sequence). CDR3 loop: CAWSVRPYHTEAFF. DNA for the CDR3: TGTGCCTGGAGTGTACGTCCCTACCATACTGAAGCTTTCTTT.

The CDR3: CASSLGGQGTETQYF. The CDR3 nucleotides are TGTGCCAGCAGCTTAGGTGGACAGGGGACAGAGACCCAGTACTTC. The chain carries TRBV7-6 and TRBJ2-5; the match to TRBD1 covers 9 bases. This CDR3 has 15 amino acids. The V and J ends lost 1 base and 4 bases, in that order; junction bases with no gene match: 4. Germline-derived CDR1 and CDR2 are SGHVS and FNYEAQ.

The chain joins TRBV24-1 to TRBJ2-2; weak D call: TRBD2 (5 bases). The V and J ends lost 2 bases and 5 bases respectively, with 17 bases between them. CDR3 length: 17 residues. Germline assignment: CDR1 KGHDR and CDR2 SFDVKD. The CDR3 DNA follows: TGTGCCACCAGTGATTCAGGACGGGGTTTGCGGACCGGGGAGCTGTTTTTT. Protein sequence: CATSDSGRGLRTGELFF.

CDR3 loop: CASSSGRENTEAFF. The CDR3 nucleotides read TGTGCCAGTAGCTCGGGACGGGAAAACACTGAAGCTTTCTTT. The rearrangement uses TRBV19 and TRBJ1-1; the D gene is possibly TRBD1 (5 bases). This CDR3 contains 14 residues. V dropped 6 bases and J dropped 2 bases, with 13 bases sitting between them. CDR1 and CDR2 (germline): LNHDA, SQIVND (reference sequence). The variable domain in full, with the rest retrieved from reference TRBV19 and TRBJ1-1, is DGGITQSPKYLFRKEGQNVTLSCEQNLNHDAMYWYRQDPGQGLRLIYYSQIVNDFQKGDIAEGYSVSREKKESFPLTVTSAQKNPTAFYLCASSSGRENTEAFFGQGTRLTVV.

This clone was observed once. The CDR3 nucleotides read TGTGCCAGCAGTCCGGCACAGGGGGCGCCCCATGGCTACACCTTC. Translation gives CASSPAQGAPHGYTF. The chain has TRBV27 and TRBJ1-2; 9 bases map to TRBD1. The J segment lost 6 bases and the V segment lost 5 bases, leaving 10 bases of the junction unmatched. CDR3 length: 15 residues. CDR1 MNHEY and CDR2 SMNVEV come from the germline V gene (reference sequence).

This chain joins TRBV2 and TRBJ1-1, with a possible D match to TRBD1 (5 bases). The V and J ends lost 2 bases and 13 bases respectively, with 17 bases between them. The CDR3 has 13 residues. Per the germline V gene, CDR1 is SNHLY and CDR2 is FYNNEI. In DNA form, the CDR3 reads TGTGCCAGCAGTGAACAGGGTTCCCATTCTGGTTTCTTT. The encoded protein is CASSEQGSHSGFF. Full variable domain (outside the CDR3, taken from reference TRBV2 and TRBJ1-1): EPEVTQTPSHQVTQMGQEVILRCVPISNHLYFYWYRQILGQKVEFLVSFYNNEISEKSEIFDDQFSVERPDGSNFTLKIRSTKLEDSAMYFCASSEQGSHSGFFGQGTRLTVV.

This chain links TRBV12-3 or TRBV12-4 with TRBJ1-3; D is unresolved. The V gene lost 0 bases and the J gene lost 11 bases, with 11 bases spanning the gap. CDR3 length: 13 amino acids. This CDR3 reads CASSLALRSPIYF. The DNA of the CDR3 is TGTGCCAGCAGTTTAGCGCTGCGATCGCCCATATATTTT.

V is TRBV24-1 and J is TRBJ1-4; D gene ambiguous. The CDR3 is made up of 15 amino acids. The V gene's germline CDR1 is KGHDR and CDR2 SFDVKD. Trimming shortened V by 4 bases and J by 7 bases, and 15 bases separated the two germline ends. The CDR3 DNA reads TGTGCCACCAGTGACCCTGCTGGCAGTGGTGAAAAACTGTTTTTT. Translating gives CATSDPAGSGEKLFF.

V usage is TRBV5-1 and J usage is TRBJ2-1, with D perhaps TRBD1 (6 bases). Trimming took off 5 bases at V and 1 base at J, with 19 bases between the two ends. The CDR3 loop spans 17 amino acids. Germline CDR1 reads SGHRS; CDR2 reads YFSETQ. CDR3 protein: CASSYTKGEWSYNEQFF. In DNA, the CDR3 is TGCGCCAGCAGTTATACTAAGGGGGAATGGTCCTACAATGAGCAGTTCTTC.